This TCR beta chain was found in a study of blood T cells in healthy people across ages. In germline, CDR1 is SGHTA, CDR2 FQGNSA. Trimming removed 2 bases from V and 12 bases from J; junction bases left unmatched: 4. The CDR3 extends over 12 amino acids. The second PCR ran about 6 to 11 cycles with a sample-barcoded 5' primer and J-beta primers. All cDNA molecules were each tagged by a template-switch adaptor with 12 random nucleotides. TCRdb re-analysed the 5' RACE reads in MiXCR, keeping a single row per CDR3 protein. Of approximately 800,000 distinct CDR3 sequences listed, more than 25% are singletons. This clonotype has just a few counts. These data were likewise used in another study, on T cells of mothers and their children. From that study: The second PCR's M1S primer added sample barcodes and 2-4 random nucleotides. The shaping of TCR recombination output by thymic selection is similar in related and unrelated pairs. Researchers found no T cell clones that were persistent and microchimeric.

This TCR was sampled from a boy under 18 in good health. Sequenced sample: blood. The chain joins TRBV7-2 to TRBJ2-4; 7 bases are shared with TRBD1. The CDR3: CASSLYRGDQYF. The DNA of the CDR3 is TGTGCCAGCAGCTTATACAGGGGAGATCAGTACTTC.